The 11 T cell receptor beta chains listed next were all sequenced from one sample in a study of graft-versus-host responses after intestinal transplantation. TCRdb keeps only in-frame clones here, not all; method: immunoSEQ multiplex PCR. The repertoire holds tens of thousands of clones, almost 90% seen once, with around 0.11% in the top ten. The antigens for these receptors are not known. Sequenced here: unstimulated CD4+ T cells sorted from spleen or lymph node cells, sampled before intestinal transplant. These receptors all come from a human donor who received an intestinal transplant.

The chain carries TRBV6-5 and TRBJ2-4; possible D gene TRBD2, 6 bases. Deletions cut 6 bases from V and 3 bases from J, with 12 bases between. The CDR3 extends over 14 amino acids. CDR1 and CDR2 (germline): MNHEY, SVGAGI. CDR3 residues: CASSPTRLKNIQYF. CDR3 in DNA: TGTGCCAGCAGCCCGACTAGACTCAAAAACATTCAGTACTTC.

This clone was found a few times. CDR3 loop: CASSFQGADTQYF. In DNA form, the CDR3 reads TGTGCCAGCAGCTTCCAGGGGGCGGATACGCAGTATTTT. The rearrangement links TRBV5-4 to TRBJ2-3; 8 bases line up with TRBD1. The V segment lost 2 bases and the J segment 6 bases; nucleotides outside the gene matches: 2. CDR1 is SGHNT and CDR2 is YYREEE in the germline V gene (reference sequence). The CDR3 has 13 amino acids.

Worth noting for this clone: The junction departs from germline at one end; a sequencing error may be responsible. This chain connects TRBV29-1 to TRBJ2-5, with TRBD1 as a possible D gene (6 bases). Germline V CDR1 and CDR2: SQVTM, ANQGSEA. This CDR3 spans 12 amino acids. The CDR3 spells CSVRQDQETRYF. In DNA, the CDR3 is TGCAGCGTTCGACAGGACCAAGAGACCCGGTACTTC.

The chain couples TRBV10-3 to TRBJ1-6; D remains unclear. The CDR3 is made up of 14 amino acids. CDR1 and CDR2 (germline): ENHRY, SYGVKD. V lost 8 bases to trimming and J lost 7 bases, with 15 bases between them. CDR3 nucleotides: TGTGCCATCGGGCCCGGTATAGACAATTCACCCCTCCACTTT. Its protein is CAIGPGIDNSPLHF.

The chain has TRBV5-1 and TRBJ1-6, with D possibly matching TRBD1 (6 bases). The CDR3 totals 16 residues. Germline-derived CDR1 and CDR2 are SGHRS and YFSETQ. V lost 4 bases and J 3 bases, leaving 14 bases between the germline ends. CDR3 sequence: CASSPGQPLYNSPLHF. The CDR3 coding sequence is TGCGCCAGCAGCCCAGGACAGCCGCTCTATAATTCACCCCTCCACTTT.

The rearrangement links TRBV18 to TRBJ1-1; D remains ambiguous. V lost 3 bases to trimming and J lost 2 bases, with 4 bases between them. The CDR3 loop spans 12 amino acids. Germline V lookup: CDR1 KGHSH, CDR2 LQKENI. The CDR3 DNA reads TGTGCCAGCTCACCCTCTAACACTGAAGCTTTCTTT. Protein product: CASSPSNTEAFF.

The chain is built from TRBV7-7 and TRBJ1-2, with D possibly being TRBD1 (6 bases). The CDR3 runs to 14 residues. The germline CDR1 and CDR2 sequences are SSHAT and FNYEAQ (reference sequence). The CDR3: CASGTGQLNYGYTF. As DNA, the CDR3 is TGTGCTAGCGGCACAGGACAGCTAAACTATGGCTACACCTTC.

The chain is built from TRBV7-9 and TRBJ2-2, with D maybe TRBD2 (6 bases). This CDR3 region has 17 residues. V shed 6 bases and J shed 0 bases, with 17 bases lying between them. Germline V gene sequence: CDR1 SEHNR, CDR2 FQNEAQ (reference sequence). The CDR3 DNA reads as TGTGCCAGCAGTCTGGCGCGGGGCGGATCGAACACCGGGGAGCTGTTTTTT. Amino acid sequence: CASSLARGGSNTGELFF.

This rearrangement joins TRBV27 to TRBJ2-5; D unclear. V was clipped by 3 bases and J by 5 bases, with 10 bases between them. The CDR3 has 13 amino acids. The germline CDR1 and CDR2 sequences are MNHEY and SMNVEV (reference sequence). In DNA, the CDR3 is TGTGCCAGCAGTTTGCTGGTTAGTGAGACCCAGTACTTC. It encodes CASSLLVSETQYF.

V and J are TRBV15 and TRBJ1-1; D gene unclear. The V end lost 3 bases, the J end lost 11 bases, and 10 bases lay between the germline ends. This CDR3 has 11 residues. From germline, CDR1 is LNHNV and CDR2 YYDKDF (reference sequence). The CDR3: CATSSPRGAFF. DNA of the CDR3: TGTGCCACCAGCAGCCCTAGAGGGGCTTTCTTT.

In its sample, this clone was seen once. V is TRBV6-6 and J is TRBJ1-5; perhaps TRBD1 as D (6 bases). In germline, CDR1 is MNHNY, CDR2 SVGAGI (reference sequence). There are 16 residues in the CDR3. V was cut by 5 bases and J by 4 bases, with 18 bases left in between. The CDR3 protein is CASSRTPGGPNQPQHF. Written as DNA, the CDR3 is TGTGCCAGCAGTCGGACGCCCGGGGGGCCGAATCAGCCCCAGCATTTT.